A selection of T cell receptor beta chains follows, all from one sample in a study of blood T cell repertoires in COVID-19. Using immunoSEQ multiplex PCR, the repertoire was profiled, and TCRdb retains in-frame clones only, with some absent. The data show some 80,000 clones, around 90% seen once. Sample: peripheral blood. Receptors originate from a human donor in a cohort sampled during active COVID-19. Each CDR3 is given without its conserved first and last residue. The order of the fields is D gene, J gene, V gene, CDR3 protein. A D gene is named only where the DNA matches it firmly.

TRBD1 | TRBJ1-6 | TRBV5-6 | ASSLGAGGSPLH
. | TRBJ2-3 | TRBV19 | ASTTSLGTDTQY
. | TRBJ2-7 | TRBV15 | ATSRESSGNNEQY
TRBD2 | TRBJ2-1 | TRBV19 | ASTRGLASYNEQF
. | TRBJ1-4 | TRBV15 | ATSSSRREKLF
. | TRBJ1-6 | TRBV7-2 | ASSTLSGGFDNSPLH
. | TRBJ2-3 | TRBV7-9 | ASSLAATDTQY
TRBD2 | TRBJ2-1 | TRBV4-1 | ASSQAGGGGNEQF
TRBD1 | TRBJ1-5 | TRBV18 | ASSPRRQGTSFSNQPQH
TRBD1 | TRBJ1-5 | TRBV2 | ASREQGYSNQPQH
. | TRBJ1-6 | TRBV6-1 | ASSELGDSPLH